By share of the sample, the clone carrying this T cell receptor (beta chain) is medium-sized. These data belong to a study of CD8+CD57+ T cells in acquired aplastic anemia. Overall study context: DNA recovered from sorted CD4+ and CD8+ cells had a mean of 3.2 ug.

TCR beta VDJ and CDR3 profiling used genomic DNA as template. TCRdb recomputed calls from the reads with MiXCR, one row per CDR3 protein. Among roughly 61,000 distinct CDR3 sequences listed, about 50% were seen once. Trimming took 8 bases from V and 15 from J, leaving 17 bases between them. Germline CDR1 and CDR2: MGHDK and SYGVNS. CDR3 size: 11 residues. J is TRBJ2-1 and V is TRBV25-1, with D possibly TRBD2 on 5 matching bases. The sequence derives from a human donor in good health, serving as a control. The sample consisted of sorted CD4+, CD8+, or CD8+CD57+ T cells (not recorded which) from PBMCs. CDR3 nucleotide sequence: TGTGCCAGCGGGAGTAGTAGGTTGTCGTTCTTC. Amino acid sequence: CASGSSRLSFF. Full variable domain (missing parts from reference TRBV25-1 and TRBJ2-1): EADIYQTPRYLVIGTGKKITLECSQTMGHDKMYWYQQDPGMELHLIHYSYGVNSTEKGDLSSESTVSRIRTEHFPLTLESARPSHTSQYLCASGSSRLSFFGPGTRLTVL.